The clone carrying this TCR beta chain was observed a handful of times. Its antigen is unidentified. This record comes from a study of type 1 and type 2 diabetes patients. Across the study: The cohort mixed type 1 diabetes, type 2 diabetes and nondiabetic donors. Magnetic bead positive selection isolated CD4+ or CD8+ T cells from PBMCs.

Genomic DNA was the PCR template. The TCR beta CDR3 region was amplified using 30 forward and 13 reverse primers. MiXCR was run by TCRdb on the multiplex PCR reads, yielding one entry per CDR3 protein. The profile shows 250,000 or so distinct CDR3 sequences, roughly 44% of them singletons. Donors had no other autoimmune disease or infection in four weeks. Study findings and constraints: Type 1 diabetes repertoires were significantly less diverse than type 2 diabetes ones.

The sample comprised peripheral blood mononuclear cells (PBMCs). This sequence originates from a man aged 18 to 29 with type 2 diabetes.

The CDR3 DNA sequence: TGTGCCAGCAGTTTAAACTCGGCTGGCAATCAGCCCCAGCATTTT. As protein: CASSLNSAGNQPQHF. This chain connects TRBV12-3 or TRBV12-4 to TRBJ1-5, with D uncertain. This CDR3 has 15 residues. The V and J ends lost 2 bases and 2 bases respectively, with 10 bases between them.